Below are 11 T cell receptor beta chains sequenced from a single sample in a study of cytotoxic CD8 clonotypes in ibrutinib-treated CLL. Generated by immunoSEQ multiplex PCR, the TCRdb table keeps only in-frame clones and is missing some. The sample records under 200,000 clones, under 85% being singletons. This specimen was PBMCs, taken after 24 months of ibrutinib treatment. The receptors derive from a human donor with chronic lymphocytic leukemia.

Written as DNA, the CDR3 is TGTGCCAGCAGTCTGGGGTGGGACAGGGACTACTACGAGCAGTACTTC. Encoded protein: CASSLGWDRDYYEQYF. J is TRBJ2-7 and V is TRBV28; 9 nucleotides line up with TRBD1. This CDR3 has 16 residues. The germline gives CDR1 MDHEN, CDR2 SYDVKM. V gave up 5 bases and J gave up 3 bases; unmatched junction bases: 11.

The V call is TRBV7-3, the J call TRBJ2-5, with 9 bases identical to TRBD1. The V segment lost 4 bases and the J segment 1 base; nucleotides outside the gene matches: 1. There are 14 residues in the CDR3. The germline V gene has CDR1 SGHTA and CDR2 FQGTGA. The CDR3 nucleotides are TGTGCCAGCAGCTGGGGACAGGGCCAAGAGACCCAGTACTTC. It encodes CASSWGQGQETQYF.

This chain uses TRBV28 with TRBJ2-2; 8 nucleotides agree with TRBD2. The CDR3 loop spans 16 amino acids. The germline V gene encodes CDR1 MDHEN and CDR2 SYDVKM. V lost 3 bases to trimming and J lost 1 base; unmatched junction nucleotides: 4. The CDR3 sequence: CASSFGGGLNTGELFF. For the CDR3, the DNA is TGTGCCAGCAGTTTTGGCGGGGGGCTGAACACCGGGGAGCTGTTTTTT. Together with reference TRBV28 and TRBJ2-2, the CDR3 gives the full variable domain: DVKVTQSSRYLVKRTGEKVFLECVQDMDHENMFWYRQDPGLGLRLIYFSYDVKMKEKGDIPEGYSVSREKKERFSLILESASTNQTSMYLCASSFGGGLNTGELFFGEGSRLTVL.

This clone came up a few times. The rearrangement joins TRBV19 to TRBJ1-2, with a tentative D call TRBD1 (5 bases). The CDR3 totals 13 residues. V lost 8 bases, J lost 4 bases, and 14 bases lay in between. From germline, CDR1 is LNHDA and CDR2 SQIVND (reference sequence). The CDR3 is CASLGQALYGYTF. In DNA form, the CDR3 reads TGTGCCAGTCTCGGACAAGCCCTCTATGGCTACACCTTC.

The CDR3 protein is CASSFTRLETQYF. CDR3 DNA sequence: TGTGCCAGCAGCTTCACTAGACTAGAGACCCAGTACTTC. J is TRBJ2-5 and V is TRBV7-9, with a possible D match to TRBD2 (5 bases). The CDR3 has 13 residues. V gave up 3 bases and J gave up 4 bases, with 9 bases separating them. CDR1 and CDR2 (germline): SEHNR, FQNEAQ (reference sequence).

The rearrangement links TRBV7-9 to TRBJ1-6; no definite D call. The CDR3 has 17 residues. V gave up 5 bases and J gave up 6 bases, with 20 bases separating them. Germline lookup yields CDR1 SEHNR and CDR2 FQNEAQ (reference sequence). The CDR3: CASSRTLPGEVNSPLHF. The DNA for the CDR3 is TGTGCCAGCAGCCGGACTCTTCCTGGGGAGGTTAATTCACCCCTCCACTTT.

This chain's CDR3 is CASSLGSGTVPYGYTF. The CDR3 nucleotides read TGTGCCAGCAGCTTGGGGTCGGGGACAGTCCCTTATGGCTACACCTTC. The rearrangement uses TRBV5-4 and TRBJ1-2; 7 bases match TRBD1. The junction had 10 bases not matched to a gene; V was cut back by 0 bases and J by 5 bases. Germline V gene lookup returns CDR1 SGHNT and CDR2 YYREEE (reference sequence). The CDR3 contains 16 residues.

This rearrangement joins TRBV5-1 to TRBJ2-1, with TRBD1 identical over 7 bases. CDR3 length: 14 residues. J lost 12 bases, V lost 5 bases, and 14 bases had no gene match. The germline V gene has CDR1 SGHRS and CDR2 YFSETQ. CDR3 DNA: TGCGCCAGCAGTTTTATCCAAGGGGGCGACGGGCAGTTCTTC. It translates to CASSFIQGGDGQFF.

V gene TRBV27 combines with J gene TRBJ1-1; unclear D gene. CDR3 length: 14 residues. Looked up from germline, CDR1 is MNHEY and CDR2 is SMNVEV (reference sequence). V was cut by 2 bases and J by 5 bases, with 12 bases left in between. CDR3 residues: CASSLKSPRTEAFF. The DNA for the CDR3 is TGTGCCAGCAGTTTAAAATCCCCCCGAACTGAAGCTTTCTTT.

The rearrangement links TRBV5-8 to TRBJ1-3, with TRBD1 as a possible D gene (5 bases). Trimming removed 4 bases at V and 6 bases at J, with 11 bases between. The V gene's germline CDR1 is SGHTS and CDR2 YDEGEE. This CDR3 spans 13 amino acids. CDR3 residues: CASSRGPKNTIYF. In DNA, the CDR3 is TGTGCCAGCAGCCGGGGACCGAAAAACACCATATATTTT.

The chain uses TRBV19 and TRBJ2-7; 13 bases align to TRBD2. V lost 6 bases to trimming and J lost 6 bases; unmatched junction nucleotides: 20. The CDR3 consists of 19 residues. Germline assignment: CDR1 LNHDA and CDR2 SQIVND (reference sequence). The CDR3 DNA reads TGTGCCAGTAGCCGAGCCCGAACGCGGACTAGCGGGAGTCCATCCGAGCAGTACTTC. Amino acids: CASSRARTRTSGSPSEQYF.